Following are 25 T cell receptor beta chains from one sample sequenced in a study of cytomegalovirus exposure and HLA in healthy donors (dated by TCRdb to 2017 to 2019). Libraries were built with the immunoSEQ multiplex PCR assay. TCRdb provides this immuneACCESS table in a form limited to in-frame rearrangements. Some clones are lacking; in checked studies, under half of them reflect an unresolved V gene, and why the rest are absent is not known. Present in this sample are approximately 170,000 clones, around four fifths of which were seen just once. The ten largest clonotypes hold 2% to 2.5% of the sample. The source material was PBMCs. The receptors were gathered from a man aged 25-45 years in good health and CMV-seropositive.

The rearrangement uses TRBV7-2 and TRBJ2-7, with TRBD2 matching 7 bases. This CDR3 is 15 amino acids long. V dropped 0 bases and J dropped 3; count of bases not matched to a gene: 5. Germline V CDR1 and CDR2: SGHTA, FQGNSA. The CDR3, as DNA: TGTGCCAGCAGCTTAGCTCACCGCGGGGGCTACGAGCAGTACTTC. Translation: CASSLAHRGGYEQYF.

V is TRBV11-2 and J is TRBJ1-2; perhaps TRBD1 as D (6 bases). This CDR3 is built from 14 residues. V was cut by 1 base and J by 4 bases, with 10 bases left in between. Germline V lookup: CDR1 SGHAT, CDR2 FQNNGV. CDR3 DNA: TGTGCCAGCAGCTTAGCCGGACAGCTCTATGGCTACACCTTC. Translation gives CASSLAGQLYGYTF.

The gene calls are TRBV7-9 and TRBJ1-1; 9 bases map to TRBD1. Losses at the gene ends were 5 bases for V and 3 bases for J; bases not matched to a gene: 7. There are 15 residues in the CDR3. The V gene's germline CDR1 is SEHNR and CDR2 FQNEAQ (reference sequence). CDR3 DNA: TGTGCCAGCAGCCCTCGGGGACAGGGATACACTGAAGCTTTCTTT. Translated, it gives CASSPRGQGYTEAFF.

V and J are TRBV9 and TRBJ2-5; 12 bases are shared with TRBD2. Per germline, CDR1 SGDLS and CDR2 YYNGEE. Unmatched junction bases numbered 9, after V lost 4 bases and J lost 5 bases. The CDR3 is 16 residues long. Here the CDR3 reads CASSPLAGGPGETQYF. CDR3 in DNA: TGTGCCAGCAGCCCCCTAGCGGGGGGGCCGGGGGAGACCCAGTACTTC.

The V gene is TRBV10-3, the J gene TRBJ1-1; weak D call: TRBD1 (6 bases). The CDR3 totals 13 residues. With 5 bases removed from V and 1 base from J, the gap between germline ends came to 8 bases. Germline assignment: CDR1 ENHRY and CDR2 SYGVKD. The CDR3 region has the DNA TGTGCCATCAGTTGGACAGAGAACACTGAAGCTTTCTTT. Residues: CAISWTENTEAFF.

The V call is TRBV7-2, the J call TRBJ2-7, with 11 bases identical to TRBD2. Germline assignment: CDR1 SGHTA and CDR2 FQGNSA. This CDR3 comprises 14 residues. J lost 2 bases, V lost 4 bases, and 1 base had no gene match. The CDR3, as DNA: TGTGCCAGCAGCTCTAGCGGGGGGACCTACGAGCAGTACTTC. This sequence encodes CASSSSGGTYEQYF.

As DNA, the CDR3 is TGCGCCAGCAGCCAAGATGGGCAAGGCTACACCTTC. It codes for CASSQDGQGYTF. The gene calls are TRBV4-1 and TRBJ1-2; D uncertain. Looked up from germline, CDR1 is MGHRA and CDR2 is YSYEKL. Trimming left V 0 bases short and J 8 bases short, with 7 bases between. This CDR3 is 12 amino acids long.

The chain uses TRBV9 and TRBJ1-2; D not certain. CDR3 length: 13 amino acids. Trimming shortened V by 4 bases and J by 4 bases, and 11 bases separated the two germline ends. The germline V gene encodes CDR1 SGDLS and CDR2 YYNGEE. The CDR3 sequence is CASSPHGVYGYTF. CDR3 nucleotides: TGTGCCAGCAGCCCCCACGGGGTCTATGGCTACACCTTC.

V usage is TRBV7-2 and J usage is TRBJ1-3; TRBD1 is a possible D gene (6 bases). Germline assignment: CDR1 SGHTA and CDR2 FQGNSA. V lost 6 bases to trimming and J lost 0 bases, with 15 bases between them. This CDR3 spans 16 amino acids. CDR3 nucleotide sequence: TGTGCCAGCAGGAGAATTACAGGGATCTCTGGAAACACCATATATTTT. It encodes CASRRITGISGNTIYF.

The rearrangement uses TRBV18 and TRBJ1-6; no clear D gene. The CDR3 runs 15 residues. Trimming cost V 3 bases and J 7 bases, with 13 bases left between them. Germline loops: CDR1 KGHSH, CDR2 LQKENI. The chain's CDR3 is CASSPAGPFNSPLHF. The CDR3 DNA follows: TGTGCCAGCTCACCTGCTGGGCCCTTCAATTCACCCCTCCACTTT. Supplemented by reference TRBV18 and TRBJ1-6, the full variable domain reads NAGVMQNPRHLVRRRGQEARLRCSPMKGHSHVYWYRQLPEEGLKFMVYLQKENIIDESGMPKERFSAEFPKEGPSILRIQQVVRGDSAAYFCASSPAGPFNSPLHFGNGTRLTVT.

The chain joins TRBV18 to TRBJ2-7; D possibly corresponds to TRBD1 (6 bases). CDR1 and CDR2 from the germline V gene are KGHSH and LQKENI. The CDR3 length is 13 residues. The ends were cut back, 2 bases at V and 7 bases at J, with 12 bases in the middle. The CDR3 sequence is CASSPDRMSEQYF. The CDR3, as DNA: TGTGCCAGCTCACCAGACAGGATGAGTGAGCAGTACTTC.

V usage is TRBV4-1 and J usage is TRBJ1-5; D not certain. The CDR3 consists of 14 residues. Trimming took off 4 bases at V and 4 bases at J, with 11 bases between the two ends. CDR1 is MGHRA, CDR2 YSYEKL, per germline. The CDR3, as DNA: TGCGCCAGCAGCCCCGAAGGGAGGAATCAGCCCCAGCATTTT. Translated, it gives CASSPEGRNQPQHF.

The chain links TRBV27 to TRBJ2-7, with D hard to call. The germline gives CDR1 MNHEY, CDR2 SMNVEV (reference sequence). V gave up 4 bases and J gave up 1 base, with 17 bases separating them. The CDR3 is 16 residues long. CDR3 sequence reads: CASSSYWSPGSYEQYF. CDR3 nucleotide sequence: TGTGCCAGCAGTTCGTACTGGAGCCCTGGATCCTACGAGCAGTACTTC.

This clone appeared a few times. This chain connects TRBV6-6 to TRBJ2-7, with unresolved D. CDR3 size: 11 residues. The germline V gene has CDR1 MNHNY and CDR2 SVGAGI (reference sequence). V was shortened by 7 bases and J by 0 bases, with 4 bases between the two germline ends. The CDR3 sequence is CASTFSYEQYF. The CDR3 coding sequence is TGTGCCAGCACGTTCTCCTACGAGCAGTACTTC.

The V gene is TRBV28, the J gene TRBJ1-6, with 7 bases identical to TRBD1. V lost 1 base to trimming and J lost 9 bases; unmatched junction nucleotides: 6. The CDR3 contains 15 residues. The V gene's germline CDR1 is MDHEN and CDR2 SYDVKM. In DNA form, the CDR3 reads TGTGCCAGCAGTTTATTAGGGGGCGCGGTTTCACCCCTCCACTTT. Protein: CASSLLGGAVSPLHF.

V gene TRBV6-6 combines with J gene TRBJ2-7, with TRBD1 matching 7 bases. The V and J ends lost 5 bases and 5 bases, in that order; junction bases with no gene match: 9. The CDR3 loop spans 14 amino acids. Germline loops: CDR1 MNHNY, CDR2 SVGAGI (reference sequence). The CDR3 loop reads CASSPGIQGNEQYF. CDR3 DNA: TGTGCCAGCAGTCCCGGGATACAGGGGAACGAGCAGTACTTC.

This chain uses TRBV5-4 with TRBJ2-3, with TRBD2 matching over 8 bases. The CDR3 covers 16 residues. Germline loops: CDR1 SGHNT, CDR2 YYREEE (reference sequence). The ends lost 0 bases at V and 2 bases at J; junction bases unmatched: 5. The CDR3 sequence is CASSLVRGGITDTQYF. The DNA for the CDR3 is TGTGCCAGCAGCTTGGTGCGCGGGGGGATCACAGATACGCAGTATTTT.

CDR3 DNA: TGTGCCAGTAGCATTGGGGGCGGCGCTGAAGCTTTCTTT. Its protein is CASSIGGGAEAFF. The chain combines TRBV19 with TRBJ1-1; tentatively, D is TRBD1 (6 bases). The CDR3 sequence is 13 residues long. Trimming shortened V by 6 bases and J by 6 bases, and 14 bases separated the two germline ends. From germline, CDR1 is LNHDA and CDR2 SQIVND (reference sequence).

The genes are TRBV7-9 and TRBJ1-2; weak D call: TRBD1 (5 bases). Germline lookup yields CDR1 SEHNR and CDR2 FQNEAQ (reference sequence). CDR3 size: 14 residues. Trimming cost V 1 base and J 7 bases, with 13 bases left between them. CDR3 region: CASSLDIGGGGYTF. The CDR3 DNA sequence: TGTGCCAGCAGCTTAGACATCGGGGGTGGTGGCTACACCTTC.

This clone appeared once. The chain has TRBV5-4 and TRBJ2-3; D not resolved. V lost 0 bases, J lost 8 bases, and 13 bases lay in between. Germline V gene lookup returns CDR1 SGHNT and CDR2 YYREEE (reference sequence). The CDR3 covers 14 residues. The CDR3 DNA reads TGTGCCAGCAGCTTGGTTGAACTCACGGGTACGCAGTATTTT. It specifies CASSLVELTGTQYF.

This rearrangement joins TRBV11-1 to TRBJ2-1; D unresolved. Germline V lookup: CDR1 SGHAT, CDR2 FQDESV (reference sequence). Trimming shortened V by 2 bases and J by 0 bases, and 11 bases separated the two germline ends. This CDR3 is built from 16 residues. CDR3 nucleotide sequence: TGTGCCAGCAGCTTAATGCAAAGGAGCTCCTACAATGAGCAGTTCTTC. The encoded protein is CASSLMQRSSYNEQFF.

CDR3 amino acids: CASRFGGNEQFF. In DNA form, the CDR3 reads TGTGCCAGTAGGTTCGGGGGCAATGAGCAGTTCTTC. The chain employs TRBV19 and TRBJ2-1; D might be TRBD2 (6 bases). The CDR3 sequence is 12 residues long. In germline, CDR1 is LNHDA, CDR2 SQIVND (reference sequence). V was cut by 6 bases and J by 6 bases, with 9 bases left in between.

The CDR3: CASSLGRGPPSQETQYF. The CDR3 DNA reads TGCGCCAGCAGCTTGGGCAGAGGGCCCCCCTCCCAAGAGACCCAGTACTTC. V gene TRBV5-1 combines with J gene TRBJ2-5; D perhaps matches TRBD2 (5 bases). The CDR3 length is 17 residues. Germline CDR1 is SGHRS and CDR2 is YFSETQ. Trimming took off 0 bases at V and 1 base at J, with 16 bases between the two ends.

CDR3 in amino acids: CASSQDSGTGGKAYGYTF. In nucleotides, the CDR3 is TGTGCCAGCAGCCAAGACTCCGGGACAGGGGGTAAAGCCTATGGCTACACCTTC. V gene TRBV4-2 combines with J gene TRBJ1-2; 11 nucleotides align to TRBD1. V trimming: 0 bases; J trimming: 4 bases; junction bases outside the gene matches: 10. The CDR3 consists of 18 residues. Germline V gene data show CDR1 as LGHNA and CDR2 as YNFKEQ.

The J gene is TRBJ2-6, the V gene TRBV27, with 10 bases fitting TRBD1. CDR1 is MNHEY, CDR2 SMNVEV, per germline (reference sequence). CDR3 size: 16 residues. J lost 0 bases, V lost 8 bases, and 4 bases had no gene match. For the CDR3, the DNA is TGTGCCAGCTCGGACAGGGGGTTCTCTGGGGCCAACGTCCTGACTTTC. Amino acids: CASSDRGFSGANVLTF.